These 14 T cell receptor beta chains were all obtained from the same sample, sequenced in a study of blood T cell repertoires in COVID-19 (dated by TCRdb to 2018 to 2020). Library generation was performed with the immunoSEQ multiplex PCR assay. TCRdb re-hosts the immuneACCESS table, in-frame sequences only. Its copies lack some clones; in the studies checked, an unresolved V gene accounts for under half of them, and the cause for the rest is not known. The sample table records roughly 120,000 clones; less than 85% of these occur just once. Roughly 2.5% of the sample lies in the top ten. Sequencing was performed on peripheral blood. Source of these receptors: a man over 45 with acute or convalescent COVID-19.

The J gene is TRBJ2-7, the V gene TRBV7-2; no clear D. Per germline, CDR1 SGHTA and CDR2 FQGNSA. V was clipped by 1 base and J by 3 bases, with 7 bases between them. This CDR3 spans 13 amino acids. CDR3 protein: CASSLGRYYEQYF. The CDR3 nucleotides are TGTGCCAGCAGCTTAGGTCGTTACTACGAGCAGTACTTC. Variable domain in full (rest from reference TRBV7-2 and TRBJ2-7): GAGVSQSPSNKVTEKGKDVELRCDPISGHTALYWYRQSLGQGLEFLIYFQGNSAPDKSGLPSDRFSAERTGGSVSTLTIQRTQQEDSAVYLCASSLGRYYEQYFGPGTRLTVT.

The CDR3 DNA reads TGTGCCAGCAGCCCGGGACAGGCCGGGCTGGGGAACACTGAAGCTTTCTTT. Protein: CASSPGQAGLGNTEAFF. The chain joins TRBV28 to TRBJ1-1, with TRBD1 matching over 8 bases. This CDR3 comprises 17 residues. The V segment lost 6 bases and the J segment 1 base; nucleotides outside the gene matches: 13. Germline CDR1 is MDHEN and CDR2 is SYDVKM. The full variable domain, in which reference TRBV28 and TRBJ1-1 provide the parts outside the CDR3, is DVKVTQSSRYLVKRTGEKVFLECVQDMDHENMFWYRQDPGLGLRLIYFSYDVKMKEKGDIPEGYSVSREKKERFSLILESASTNQTSMYLCASSPGQAGLGNTEAFFGQGTRLTVV.

CDR3 in amino acids: CASSDGTGSDTEAFF. The CDR3 DNA reads TGTGCCAGCAGTGATGGGACAGGGTCTGACACTGAAGCTTTCTTT. V usage is TRBV25-1 and J usage is TRBJ1-1; 9 positions match TRBD1. Germline V gene lookup returns CDR1 MGHDK and CDR2 SYGVNS. The CDR3 has 15 amino acids. V dropped 3 bases and J dropped 3; count of bases not matched to a gene: 5.

The CDR3 sequence is CATSRDGRGGMSFF. The CDR3 DNA reads TGTGCCACCAGCAGAGATGGTCGGGGGGGGATGTCTTTCTTT. J is TRBJ1-1 and V is TRBV15, with D tentatively TRBD1 (5 bases). This CDR3 has 14 amino acids. Germline CDR1 LNHNV, CDR2 YYDKDF (reference sequence). Trimming left V 0 bases short and J 12 bases short, with 17 bases between. Supplemented by reference TRBV15 and TRBJ1-1, the full variable domain reads DAMVIQNPRYQVTQFGKPVTLSCSQTLNHNVMYWYQQKSSQAPKLLFHYYDKDFNNEADTPDNFQSRRPNTSFCFLDIRSPGLGDTAMYLCATSRDGRGGMSFFGQGTRLTVV.

V is TRBV9 and J is TRBJ2-3, with D maybe TRBD2 (7 bases). CDR1 and CDR2 (germline): SGDLS, YYNGEE. This CDR3 region has 16 residues. Trimming shortened V by 1 base and J by 3 bases, and 15 bases separated the two germline ends. The CDR3 region is CASSVLGGGATDTQYF. In nucleotides, the CDR3 is TGTGCCAGCAGCGTACTGGGAGGGGGGGCAACAGATACGCAGTATTTT.

V gene TRBV7-9 combines with J gene TRBJ1-4; D may be TRBD1 (6 bases). Trimming shortened V by 4 bases and J by 4 bases, and 13 bases separated the two germline ends. The CDR3 totals 15 residues. CDR1 and CDR2 from the germline V gene are SEHNR and FQNEAQ (reference sequence). As DNA, the CDR3 is TGTGCCAGCAGCTCGAGGGGGAGGGGTAATGAAAAACTGTTTTTT. It encodes CASSSRGRGNEKLFF. Variable domain in full (rest from reference TRBV7-9 and TRBJ1-4): DTGVSQNPRHKITKRGQNVTFRCDPISEHNRLYWYRQTLGQGPEFLTYFQNEAQLEKSRLLSDRFSAERPKGSFSTLEIQRTEQGDSAMYLCASSSRGRGNEKLFFGSGTQLSVL.

The rearrangement links TRBV3-1 (or the pseudogene TRBV3-2) to TRBJ2-2, with 9 nucleotides matching TRBD1. The CDR3 consists of 16 residues. The junction had 7 bases not matched to a gene; V was cut back by 5 bases and J by 3 bases. Germline CDR1 is LGHDT and CDR2 is YNNKEL (reference sequence). The CDR3 sequence: CASSVDRGADTGELFF. CDR3 DNA: TGTGCCAGCAGCGTGGACAGGGGCGCTGACACCGGGGAGCTGTTTTTT.

This clone was detected only once. The V and J genes are TRBV10-3 and TRBJ2-1; tentative D call: TRBD1 (5 bases). Trimming cost V 8 bases and J 5 bases, with 13 bases left between them. The CDR3 runs to 13 residues. Germline values: CDR1 ENHRY, CDR2 SYGVKD. CDR3 coding DNA: TGTGCCATCTTGACAGCGTCACACAATGAGCAGTTCTTC. It is translated as CAILTASHNEQFF.

In DNA, the CDR3 is TGCGCCAGCAGCACGGACCGGGGGGGCGACACCGGGGAGCTGTTTTTT. This gives the protein CASSTDRGGDTGELFF. This chain connects TRBV5-1 to TRBJ2-2, with 8 bases matching TRBD2. Germline CDR1 is SGHRS and CDR2 is YFSETQ. With 4 bases clipped from V and 3 bases from J, the junction kept 8 bases outside the gene matches. This CDR3 spans 16 amino acids.

The DNA of the CDR3 is TGTGCCTGGGGTACCCGGGACAGAAAGCGTCAGCCCCAGCATTTT. Protein sequence: CAWGTRDRKRQPQHF. This sequence joins TRBV30 and TRBJ1-5; 7 bases align to TRBD1. J lost 6 bases, V lost 5 bases, and 13 bases had no gene match. Germline V gene sequence: CDR1 GTSNPN, CDR2 SVGIG (reference sequence). CDR3 length: 15 amino acids.

There are a few counts of this clone. V is TRBV19 and J is TRBJ1-2; 7 bases are shared with TRBD1. Germline loops: CDR1 LNHDA, CDR2 SQIVND (reference sequence). With 7 bases clipped from V and 6 bases from J, the junction kept 14 bases outside the gene matches. The CDR3 consists of 15 residues. CDR3 protein: CASINRDRVLDGYTF. The CDR3 region has the DNA TGTGCCAGTATCAACCGGGACAGAGTCCTAGATGGCTACACCTTC.

J is TRBJ2-1 and V is TRBV9; TRBD2 might be the D (5 bases). V lost 2 bases and J lost 9, with 15 bases in between. The CDR3 covers 14 residues. Germline CDR1 is SGDLS and CDR2 is YYNGEE. CDR3 coding DNA: TGTGCCAGCAGCGTCCGCCTCGGGGAAGTTGAGCAGTTCTTC. Translating it yields CASSVRLGEVEQFF. Full variable domain (remainder filled in from reference TRBV9 and TRBJ2-1): DSGVTQTPKHLITATGQRVTLRCSPRSGDLSVYWYQQSLDQGLQFLIQYYNGEERAKGNILERFSAQQFPDLHSELNLSSLELGDSALYFCASSVRLGEVEQFFGPGTRLTVL.

The chain joins TRBV4-1 to TRBJ1-1, with D perhaps TRBD1 (5 bases). This CDR3 is built from 14 residues. Deletions cut 4 bases from V and 4 bases from J, with 13 bases between. Germline V lookup: CDR1 MGHRA, CDR2 YSYEKL. CDR3 bases: TGCGCCAGCAGCCGGCAGGGATCAGGCACTGAAGCTTTCTTT. Amino acids: CASSRQGSGTEAFF.

The rearrangement uses TRBV2 and TRBJ1-1, with unresolved D. The ends were cut back, 4 bases at V and 1 base at J, with 7 bases in the middle. The CDR3 loop spans 13 amino acids. CDR1 is SNHLY, CDR2 FYNNEI, per germline. The CDR3 DNA reads TGTGCCAGCAGTGCGACTTGGAACACTGAAGCTTTCTTT. This translates into CASSATWNTEAFF.